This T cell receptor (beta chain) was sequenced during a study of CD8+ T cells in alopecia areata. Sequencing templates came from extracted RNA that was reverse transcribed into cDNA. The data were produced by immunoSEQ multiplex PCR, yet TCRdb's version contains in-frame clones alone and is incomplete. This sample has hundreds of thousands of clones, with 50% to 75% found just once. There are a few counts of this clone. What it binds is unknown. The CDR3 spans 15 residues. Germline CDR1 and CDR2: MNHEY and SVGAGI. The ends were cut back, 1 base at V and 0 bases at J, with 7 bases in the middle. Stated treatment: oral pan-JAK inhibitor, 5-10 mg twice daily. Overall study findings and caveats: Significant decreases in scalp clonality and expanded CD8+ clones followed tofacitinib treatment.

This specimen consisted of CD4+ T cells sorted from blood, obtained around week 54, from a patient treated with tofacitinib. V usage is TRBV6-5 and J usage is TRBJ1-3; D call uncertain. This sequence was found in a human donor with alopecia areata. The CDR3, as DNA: TGTGCCAGCAGTTACTTGGCCGGCTCTGGAAACACCATATATTTT. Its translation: CASSYLAGSGNTIYF.